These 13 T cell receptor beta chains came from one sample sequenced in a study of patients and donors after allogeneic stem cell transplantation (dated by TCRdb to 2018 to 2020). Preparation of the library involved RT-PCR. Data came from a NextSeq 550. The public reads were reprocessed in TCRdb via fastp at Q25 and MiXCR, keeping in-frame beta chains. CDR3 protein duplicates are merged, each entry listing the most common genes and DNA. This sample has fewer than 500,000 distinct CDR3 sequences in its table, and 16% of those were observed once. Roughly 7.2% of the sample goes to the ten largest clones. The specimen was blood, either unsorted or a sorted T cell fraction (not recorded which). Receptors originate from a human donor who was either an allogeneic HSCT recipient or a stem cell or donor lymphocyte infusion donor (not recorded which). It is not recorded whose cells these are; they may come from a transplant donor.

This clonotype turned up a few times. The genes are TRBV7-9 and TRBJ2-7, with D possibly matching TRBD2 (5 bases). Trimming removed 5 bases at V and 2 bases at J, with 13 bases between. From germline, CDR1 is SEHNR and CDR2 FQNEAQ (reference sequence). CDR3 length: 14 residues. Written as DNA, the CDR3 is TGTGCCAGCAGCCCGGTCTACGGGGCCTACGAGCAGTACTTC. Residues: CASSPVYGAYEQYF.

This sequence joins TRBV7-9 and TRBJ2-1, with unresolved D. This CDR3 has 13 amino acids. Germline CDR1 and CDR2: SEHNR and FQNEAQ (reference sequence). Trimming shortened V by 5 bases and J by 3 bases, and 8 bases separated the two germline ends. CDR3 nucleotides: TGTGCCAGCAGCCGCAACAGCTACAATGAGCAGTTCTTC. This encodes CASSRNSYNEQFF.

The CDR3 reads CASSQDGWEQYF. The CDR3 region has the DNA TGCGCCAGCAGCCAAGACGGCTGGGAGCAGTACTTC. This chain links TRBV4-1 with TRBJ2-7; D unresolved. Germline-derived CDR1 and CDR2 are MGHRA and YSYEKL. The CDR3 is 12 residues long. V lost 0 bases, J lost 7 bases, and 7 bases lay in between.

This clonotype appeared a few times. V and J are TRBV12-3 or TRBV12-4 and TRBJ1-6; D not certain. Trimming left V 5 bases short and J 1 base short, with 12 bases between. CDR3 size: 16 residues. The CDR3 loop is CASSGSGRSYNSPLHF. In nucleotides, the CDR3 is TGTGCCAGCAGTGGTTCAGGAAGGTCCTATAATTCACCCCTCCACTTT.

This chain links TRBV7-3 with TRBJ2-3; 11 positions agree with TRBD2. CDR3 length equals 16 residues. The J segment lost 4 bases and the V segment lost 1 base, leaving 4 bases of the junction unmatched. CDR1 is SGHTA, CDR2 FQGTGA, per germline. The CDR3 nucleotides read TGTGCCAGCAGCTTAATAGCGGGAGGGCCCCCAGATACGCAGTATTTT. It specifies CASSLIAGGPPDTQYF.

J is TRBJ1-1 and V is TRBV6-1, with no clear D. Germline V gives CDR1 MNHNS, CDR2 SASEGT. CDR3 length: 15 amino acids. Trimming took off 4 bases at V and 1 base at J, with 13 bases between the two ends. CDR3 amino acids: CASSGVWQANTEAFF. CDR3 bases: TGTGCCAGCAGTGGGGTATGGCAGGCGAACACTGAAGCTTTCTTT.

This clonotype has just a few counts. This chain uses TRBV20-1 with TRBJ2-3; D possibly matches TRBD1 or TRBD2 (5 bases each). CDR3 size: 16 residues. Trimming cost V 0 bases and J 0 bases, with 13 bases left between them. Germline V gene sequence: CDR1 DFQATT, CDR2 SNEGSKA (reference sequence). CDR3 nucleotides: TGCAGTGCTAGAGATCGGGGCGGAACAAGCACAGATACGCAGTATTTT. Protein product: CSARDRGGTSTDTQYF.

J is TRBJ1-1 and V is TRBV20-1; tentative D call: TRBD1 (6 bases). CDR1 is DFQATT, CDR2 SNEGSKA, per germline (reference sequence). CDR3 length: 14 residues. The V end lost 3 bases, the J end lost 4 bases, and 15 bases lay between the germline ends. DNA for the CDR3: TGCAGTGCTAGTAATGGGGGGGCTGGCACTGAAGCTTTCTTT. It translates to CSASNGGAGTEAFF.

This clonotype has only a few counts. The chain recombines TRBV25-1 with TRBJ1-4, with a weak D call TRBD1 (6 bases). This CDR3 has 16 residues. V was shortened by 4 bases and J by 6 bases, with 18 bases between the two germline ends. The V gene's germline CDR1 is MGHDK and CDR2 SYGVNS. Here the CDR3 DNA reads TGTGCCAGCAGTGTGCCCTCGGGGGCGTTTGATGAAAAACTGTTTTTT. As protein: CASSVPSGAFDEKLFF. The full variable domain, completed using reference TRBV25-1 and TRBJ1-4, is EADIYQTPRYLVIGTGKKITLECSQTMGHDKMYWYQQDPGMELHLIHYSYGVNSTEKGDLSSESTVSRIRTEHFPLTLESARPSHTSQYLCASSVPSGAFDEKLFFGSGTQLSVL.

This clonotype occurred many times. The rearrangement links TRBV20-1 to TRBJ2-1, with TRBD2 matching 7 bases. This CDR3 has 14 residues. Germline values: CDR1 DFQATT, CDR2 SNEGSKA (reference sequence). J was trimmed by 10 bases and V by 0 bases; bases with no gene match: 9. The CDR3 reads CSARDGSGGREQFF. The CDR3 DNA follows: TGCAGTGCTAGAGATGGTTCGGGGGGACGGGAGCAGTTCTTC.

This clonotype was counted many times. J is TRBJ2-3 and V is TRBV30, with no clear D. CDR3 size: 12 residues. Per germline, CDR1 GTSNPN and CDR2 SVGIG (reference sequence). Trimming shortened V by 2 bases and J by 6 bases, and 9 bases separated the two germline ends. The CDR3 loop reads CAWSPRRDTQYF. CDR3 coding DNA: TGTGCCTGGAGTCCTCGTCGGGATACGCAGTATTTT. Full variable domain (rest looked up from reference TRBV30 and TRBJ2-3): SQTIHQWPATLVQPVGSPLSLECTVEGTSNPNLYWYRQAAGRGLQLLFYSVGIGQISSEVPQNLSASRPQDRQFILSSKKLLLSDSGFYLCAWSPRRDTQYFGPGTRLTVL.

CDR3 sequence reads: CASRFGQGVSPLHF. The CDR3 DNA follows: TGTGCCAGCAGATTCGGACAGGGAGTATCACCCCTCCACTTT. The rearrangement uses TRBV3-1 and TRBJ1-6; the match to TRBD1 covers 8 bases. The CDR3 covers 14 residues. Germline V gives CDR1 LGHDT, CDR2 YNNKEL (reference sequence). Germline trimming cut 6 bases from V and 10 bases from J; bases unmatched to any gene: 8. Variable domain in full (rest from reference TRBV3-1 and TRBJ1-6): DTAVSQTPKYLVTQMGNDKSIKCEQNLGHDTMYWYKQDSKKFLKIMFSYNNKELIINETVPNRFSPKSPDKAHLNLHINSLELGDSAVYFCASRFGQGVSPLHFGNGTRLTVT.

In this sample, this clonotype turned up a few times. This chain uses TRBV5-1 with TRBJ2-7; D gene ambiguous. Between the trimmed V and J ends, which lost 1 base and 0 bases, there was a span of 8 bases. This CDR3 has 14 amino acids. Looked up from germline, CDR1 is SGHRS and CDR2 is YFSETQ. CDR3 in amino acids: CASSLFISSYEQYF. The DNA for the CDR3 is TGCGCCAGCAGCTTGTTCATCAGCTCCTACGAGCAGTACTTC.